This T cell receptor beta chain came from a study of cytomegalovirus exposure and HLA in healthy donors. Germline lookup yields CDR1 SNHLY and CDR2 FYNNEI. CDR3 length: 15 residues. J lost 4 bases, V lost 2 bases, and 3 bases had no gene match. The donors were members of the roughly 130-subject validation cohort (separate from the approximately 670-subject first cohort). The assay was immunoSEQ multiplex PCR, and TCRdb's table has in-frame clones only and misses some. The sample consists of hundreds of thousands of clones, around 90% of them appearing once. The study, taken as a whole, reports: A few CMV-associated chains proved CMV antigen-specific in vitro.

Remarks on this clone: What it binds is unknown.

The specimen was PBMCs. The TCR comes from a woman younger than 45 in good health and CMV-seronegative. The chain carries TRBV2 and TRBJ2-1, with TRBD2 matching 9 bases. CDR3 in amino acids: CASSELAGLYNEQFF. CDR3 coding DNA: TGTGCCAGCAGTGAACTAGCGGGACTTTACAATGAGCAGTTCTTC. Based on the CDR3 plus reference TRBV2 and TRBJ2-1, the full variable domain is EPEVTQTPSHQVTQMGQEVILRCVPISNHLYFYWYRQILGQKVEFLVSFYNNEISEKSEIFDDQFSVERPDGSNFTLKIRSTKLEDSAMYFCASSELAGLYNEQFFGPGTRLTVL.